In this sample, the clone carrying this TCR beta chain turned up once. This specimen belongs to a study of cytomegalovirus exposure and HLA in healthy donors. The length of the CDR3 is 18 residues. V was clipped by 3 bases and J by 2 bases, with 19 bases between them. Germline V gives CDR1 MGHRA, CDR2 YSYEKL. The PCR was carried out with 60 Vbeta primers and 13 Jbeta primers. Libraries were prepared by immunoSEQ multiplex PCR; TCRdb keeps only in-frame clonotypes and omits some of them. Of 170,000 or so clones listed, under 85% were seen once; the top ten hold approximately 1.6%. The source material was PBMCs. V gene TRBV4-1 combines with J gene TRBJ2-2, with D perhaps matching TRBD1 (6 bases). This receptor was taken from a woman in her 30s in good health and CMV-seronegative. CDR3 protein: CASSQDARQALNTGELFF. CDR3 nucleotides: TGCGCCAGCAGCCAGGATGCTAGACAGGCTTTAAACACCGGGGAGCTGTTTTTT.